One and the same sample provided the 16 T cell receptor beta chains below, sequenced in a study of T cell repertoires in cytomegalovirus infection. Their antigens are not known. Using its own MiXCR run on the reads, TCRdb lists one record per CDR3 protein. The sample contains around 430,000 distinct CDR3 sequences, about 42% of which appear only once. This material consisted of cultured PBMCs, taken from culture after CMV antigen stimulation. These receptors all stem from a human donor in good health (CMV status not recorded). Some clones in this sample may be carry-over from other donors' samples.

The sample holds a few counts of this clonotype. The V and J genes are TRBV7-8 and TRBJ1-4; no clear D. The CDR3 has 14 amino acids. V dropped 5 bases and J dropped 7 bases, with 14 bases sitting between them. CDR1 and CDR2 from the germline V gene are SGHVS and FQNEAQ. The CDR3 region is CASSPILFSEKLFF. The CDR3 region has the DNA TGTGCCAGCAGCCCAATCTTGTTCAGTGAAAAACTGTTTTTT.

This clonotype was detected a few times. The chain recombines TRBV2 with TRBJ2-6; a weak D match, TRBD2 (5 bases). The CDR3 extends over 14 amino acids. The V gene's germline CDR1 is SNHLY and CDR2 FYNNEI. Trimming took off 6 bases at V and 3 bases at J, with 9 bases between the two ends. The chain's CDR3 is CASRTRSGANVLTF. CDR3 bases: TGTGCCAGCAGAACTAGGAGTGGGGCCAACGTCCTGACTTTC. The full variable domain, with the rest looked up from reference TRBV2 and TRBJ2-6, is EPEVTQTPSHQVTQMGQEVILRCVPISNHLYFYWYRQILGQKVEFLVSFYNNEISEKSEIFDDQFSVERPDGSNFTLKIRSTKLEDSAMYFCASRTRSGANVLTFGAGSRLTVL.

CDR3 sequence: CASSSDRGANTGELFF. In nucleotides, the CDR3 is TGTGCCAGCAGCTCCGACAGGGGTGCAAACACCGGGGAGCTGTTTTTT. The rearrangement links TRBV7-8 to TRBJ2-2, with 8 bases that match TRBD1. This CDR3 contains 16 residues. Germline V gives CDR1 SGHVS, CDR2 FQNEAQ. V lost 4 bases and J lost 2; bases outside the gene matches: 6. The whole variable domain, filled in from reference TRBV7-8 and TRBJ2-2, reads GAGVSQSPRYKVAKRGQDVALRCDPISGHVSLFWYQQALGQGPEFLTYFQNEAQLDKSGLPSDRFFAERPEGSVSTLKIQRTQQEDSAVYLCASSSDRGANTGELFFGEGSRLTVL.

The table lists this clonotype with a few counts. The V gene is TRBV6-1, the J gene TRBJ1-1; unclear D gene. The CDR3 consists of 15 residues. The germline V gene encodes CDR1 MNHNS and CDR2 SASEGT. V lost 4 bases and J lost 2, with 14 bases in between. The CDR3 sequence: CASSVGGRPNTEAFF. The CDR3 nucleotides read TGTGCCAGCAGTGTCGGCGGGAGGCCTAACACTGAAGCTTTCTTT.

In this sample, this clonotype turned up a few times. The rearrangement links TRBV12-3 or TRBV12-4 to TRBJ2-2; either TRBD1 or TRBD2 may fit D (5 bases each). This CDR3 contains 16 residues. V lost 7 bases and J 0 bases, leaving 15 bases between the germline ends. CDR3 in amino acids: CASNGGPGSNTGELFF. Here the CDR3 DNA reads TGTGCCAGCAACGGCGGGCCAGGGTCGAACACCGGGGAGCTGTTTTTT.

This clonotype has just one count. The rearrangement joins TRBV20-1 to TRBJ2-1, with 9 bases lining up with TRBD2. There are 14 residues in the CDR3. Germline CDR1 and CDR2: DFQATT and SNEGSKA (reference sequence). V was clipped by 1 base and J by 4 bases; unmatched bases: 2. In DNA form, the CDR3 reads TGCAGTGCTAGAGGACTAGCGGTTTACAATGAGCAGTTCTTC. Protein product: CSARGLAVYNEQFF.

The V and J genes are TRBV6-6 and TRBJ2-2; the D is unclear. CDR3 length equals 12 residues. Germline V CDR1 and CDR2: MNHNY, SVGAGI (reference sequence). The V and J ends lost 5 bases and 2 bases respectively, with 3 bases between them. The CDR3 is CASSVNTGELFF. The CDR3 nucleotides read TGTGCCAGCAGTGTTAACACCGGGGAGCTGTTTTTT.

The gene calls are TRBV11-2 and TRBJ2-3; 7 bases are shared with TRBD2. Losses at the gene ends were 4 bases for V and 4 bases for J; bases not matched to a gene: 14. CDR3 length: 17 amino acids. CDR1 is SGHAT, CDR2 FQNNGV, per germline. The DNA for the CDR3 is TGTGCCAGCAGCTCCATGGGACTAACTTGGAGTCCAGATACGCAGTATTTT. Amino acid sequence: CASSSMGLTWSPDTQYF.

About this clonotype itself: A read error may account for a junction end that differs from germline. This sequence joins TRBV7-2 and TRBJ2-1; the D is unclear. Germline CDR1 SGHTA, CDR2 FQGNSA. The CDR3 is 14 amino acids. For the CDR3, the DNA is TGTGCCAGCAGCTTAAACCGAGGATACAATGAGCAGCTCTTC. It yields the protein CASSLNRGYNEQLF.

The V gene is TRBV12-3 or TRBV12-4, the J gene TRBJ2-1; 14 nucleotides agree with TRBD2. The V and J ends lost 10 bases and 8 bases, in that order; junction bases with no gene match: 7. This CDR3 has 14 residues. CDR3 residues: CATSGLAGDHEQFF. In nucleotides, the CDR3 is TGTGCCACATCGGGACTAGCGGGAGATCATGAGCAGTTCTTC.

This clonotype showed up just a few times. The J gene is TRBJ1-4, the V gene TRBV28; D unresolved. There are 18 residues in the CDR3. Germline lookup yields CDR1 MDHEN and CDR2 SYDVKM. V lost 4 bases to trimming and J lost 0 bases, with 18 bases between them. This CDR3 is CASSSSGSFRATNEKLFF. CDR3 nucleotide sequence: TGTGCCAGCAGTTCGTCGGGATCCTTCCGGGCAACTAATGAAAAACTGTTTTTT.

This chain links TRBV12-3 or TRBV12-4 with TRBJ1-5, with a tentative D call TRBD1 (5 bases). This CDR3 is built from 15 residues. Trimming cost V 6 bases and J 0 bases, with 12 bases left between them. The CDR3, as DNA: TGTGCCAGCAGACTGGGACTCGATAGCAATCAGCCCCAGCATTTT. Its protein product is CASRLGLDSNQPQHF.

This chain uses TRBV4-3 with TRBJ2-1; D remains unclear. From germline, CDR1 is LGHNA and CDR2 YSLEER. The CDR3 contains 18 residues. The germline V and J ends were trimmed by 3 bases and 0 bases, with 18 bases remaining between them. The CDR3 is CASSHPGRSKSSYNEQFF. CDR3 DNA sequence: TGCGCCAGCAGCCACCCGGGTCGCTCAAAAAGCTCCTACAATGAGCAGTTCTTC.

The genes are TRBV6-8 and TRBJ2-7; D is undetermined. CDR1 is MNHGY, CDR2 SAAAGT, per germline. The CDR3 has 14 amino acids. V dropped 8 bases and J dropped 5 bases, with 19 bases sitting between them. Here the CDR3 DNA reads TGTGCCAGCTCAAGGGTTTTCGTAGCAGACGAGCAGTACTTC. It yields the protein CASSRVFVADEQYF.

This chain's CDR3 is CASSLDKGGTEAFF. CDR3 nucleotide sequence: TGTGCCAGCAGCCTGGACAAGGGGGGCACTGAAGCTTTCTTT. This chain joins TRBV28 and TRBJ1-1, with D tentatively TRBD1 (6 bases). This CDR3 comprises 14 residues. Trimming took off 6 bases at V and 4 bases at J, with 15 bases between the two ends. Germline V gene lookup returns CDR1 MDHEN and CDR2 SYDVKM.

The chain joins TRBV7-2 to TRBJ1-2; no definite D call. With 5 bases removed from V and 4 bases from J, the gap between germline ends came to 14 bases. CDR1 and CDR2 from the germline V gene are SGHTA and FQGNSA. The CDR3 spans 14 residues. For the CDR3, the DNA is TGTGCCAGCAGCCCCCAGTGGTCTAGCTATGGCTACACCTTC. Protein: CASSPQWSSYGYTF.